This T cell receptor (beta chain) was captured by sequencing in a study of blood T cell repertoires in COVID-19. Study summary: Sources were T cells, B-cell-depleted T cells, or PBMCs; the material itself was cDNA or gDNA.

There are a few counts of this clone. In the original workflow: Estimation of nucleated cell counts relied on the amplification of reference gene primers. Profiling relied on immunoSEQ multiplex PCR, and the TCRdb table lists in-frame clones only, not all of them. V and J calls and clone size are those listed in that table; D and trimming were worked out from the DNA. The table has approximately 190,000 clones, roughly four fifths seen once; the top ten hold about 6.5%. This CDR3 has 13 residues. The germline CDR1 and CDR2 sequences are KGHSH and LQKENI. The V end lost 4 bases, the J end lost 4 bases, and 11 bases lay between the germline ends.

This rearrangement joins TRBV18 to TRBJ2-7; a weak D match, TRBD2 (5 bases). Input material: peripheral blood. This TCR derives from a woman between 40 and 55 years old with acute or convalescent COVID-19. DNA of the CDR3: TGTGCCAGCTCACAGGGAGATTGGTACGAGCAGTACTTC. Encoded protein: CASSQGDWYEQYF.